Listed below are T cell receptor beta chains from one sample, sequenced in a study of blood T cell repertoires in COVID-19. Only in-frame clones appear in the TCRdb table, and some are missing; sequencing was by immunoSEQ multiplex PCR. Of 250,000 to 300,000 clones in the sample, 75% to 90% were seen once. Sequenced sample: peripheral blood. The receptors here all came from a man aged 55 to 70 who had recovered from COVID-19. CDR3s include the opening cysteine and the closing phenylalanine or tryptophan. Each record gives: clone size, D gene, J gene, V gene, CDR3 DNA, CDR3 protein. The D gene is left open where the match is weak. Size tells how often a clone was seen (once, few, many) or the class of an expanded clone, and some rows leave it out.

clone_size: .; d_call: .; j_call: TRBJ1-6; v_call: TRBV6-2/TRBV6-3; cdr3_nt: TGTGCCAGCAGTTGGCCTCAGGGGCAGGGGCTGTCTTCTCCAAATTCACCCCTCCACTTT; cdr3_aa: CASSWPQGQGLSSPNSPLHF
clone_size: .; d_call: TRBD1; j_call: TRBJ2-5; v_call: TRBV7-9; cdr3_nt: TGTGCCAGCAGCACTTCCGGGACAGCCGAGACCCAGTACTTC; cdr3_aa: CASSTSGTAETQYF
clone_size: .; d_call: TRBD1; j_call: TRBJ2-5; v_call: TRBV30; cdr3_nt: TGTGCCTGCCGGGACAGGGGGGAGACCCAGTACTTC; cdr3_aa: CACRDRGETQYF
clone_size: .; d_call: TRBD2; j_call: TRBJ2-3; v_call: TRBV29-1; cdr3_nt: TGCAGCGTTGGGGGACTAGCGGGAGTTTCGTTGTCGGGCACAGATACGCAGTATTTT; cdr3_aa: CSVGGLAGVSLSGTDTQYF
clone_size: .; d_call: .; j_call: TRBJ2-7; v_call: TRBV20-1; cdr3_nt: TGCAGTGCTAGTCCACCTAGGAGTCCCTACGAGCAGTACTTC; cdr3_aa: CSASPPRSPYEQYF
clone_size: .; d_call: TRBD2; j_call: TRBJ2-7; v_call: TRBV19; cdr3_nt: TGTGCCAGTAGTGGCGGGACTAGCGGGGGCCCAGCCTACGAGCAGTACTTC; cdr3_aa: CASSGGTSGGPAYEQYF
clone_size: .; d_call: .; j_call: TRBJ1-2; v_call: TRBV29-1; cdr3_nt: TGCAGCGTTGTCGGGGGGGATACGAGTGGCTACACCTTC; cdr3_aa: CSVVGGDTSGYTF
clone_size: .; d_call: .; j_call: TRBJ2-3; v_call: TRBV5-5; cdr3_nt: TGTGCCAGCAGCTTCCGGTCCCACCTAAGCACAGATACGCAGTATTTT; cdr3_aa: CASSFRSHLSTDTQYF
clone_size: few; d_call: .; j_call: TRBJ2-3; v_call: TRBV10-2; cdr3_nt: TGCGCCAGCAGTGTCGGCGGGTCTCGACACGATACGCAGTATTTT; cdr3_aa: CASSVGGSRHDTQYF
clone_size: .; d_call: .; j_call: TRBJ2-7; v_call: TRBV30; cdr3_nt: TGTGCCTGGAGATCGTGGACCCGGGGGTCGTACGAGCAGTACTTC; cdr3_aa: CAWRSWTRGSYEQYF
clone_size: .; d_call: TRBD2; j_call: TRBJ2-3; v_call: TRBV24-1; cdr3_nt: TGTGCCACCAGTGACCCTAGACAGGGCGGGGGGGCAGATACGCAGTATTTT; cdr3_aa: CATSDPRQGGGADTQYF
clone_size: few; d_call: .; j_call: TRBJ1-4; v_call: TRBV5-6; cdr3_nt: TGTGCCAGCAGCCCTACAGCCACTAATGAAAAACTGTTTTTT; cdr3_aa: CASSPTATNEKLFF
clone_size: .; d_call: .; j_call: TRBJ1-2; v_call: TRBV30; cdr3_nt: TGCGGCCACCGGGGTTTGAACTATGGCTACACCTTC; cdr3_aa: CGHRGLNYGYTF
clone_size: .; d_call: .; j_call: TRBJ2-7; v_call: TRBV19; cdr3_nt: TGTGCCAGTAGTATAGATGGAGAATACGAGCAGTACTTC; cdr3_aa: CASSIDGEYEQYF
clone_size: .; d_call: .; j_call: TRBJ2-7; v_call: TRBV10-3; cdr3_nt: TGTGCCATCAGTGAGGGCTCCAACCACGAGCAGTACTTC; cdr3_aa: CAISEGSNHEQYF
clone_size: .; d_call: .; j_call: TRBJ2-2; v_call: TRBV6-4; cdr3_nt: TGTGCCAGCAGTGACTCAGTTGGAACAGGATCAACCGGGGAGCTGTTTTTT; cdr3_aa: CASSDSVGTGSTGELFF
clone_size: .; d_call: .; j_call: TRBJ2-2; v_call: TRBV28; cdr3_nt: TGTGCCAGCAGCAGGAACACAGGGTCCGCCGGGGAGCTGTTTTTT; cdr3_aa: CASSRNTGSAGELFF
clone_size: .; d_call: .; j_call: TRBJ2-1; v_call: TRBV10-3; cdr3_nt: TGTGCCATCAGTCCCGAGCTGGGCTATGAGCAGTTCTTC; cdr3_aa: CAISPELGYEQFF
clone_size: .; d_call: TRBD2; j_call: TRBJ2-7; v_call: TRBV12-3/TRBV12-4; cdr3_nt: TGTGCCAGCAGACGGGAGGGCAACGAGCAGTACTTC; cdr3_aa: CASRREGNEQYF
clone_size: .; d_call: .; j_call: TRBJ2-7; v_call: TRBV7-6; cdr3_nt: TGTGCCAGCAGCTTAGATGCGGGGAGCTCCTACGAGCAGTACTTC; cdr3_aa: CASSLDAGSSYEQYF
clone_size: .; d_call: TRBD1; j_call: TRBJ2-2; v_call: TRBV4-2; cdr3_nt: TGTGCCAGCAGCCCGAGGGGGACAGGGGTCCCCGGGGAGCTGTTTTTT; cdr3_aa: CASSPRGTGVPGELFF
clone_size: .; d_call: .; j_call: TRBJ2-3; v_call: TRBV9; cdr3_nt: TGTGCCAGCACCCATAGAGATACGCAGTATTTT; cdr3_aa: CASTHRDTQYF
clone_size: once; d_call: TRBD2; j_call: TRBJ2-3; v_call: TRBV15; cdr3_nt: TGTGCCACCAGCAGAGATCAGAGCGGGGGGGCCGGTCGCACGCAGTATTTT; cdr3_aa: CATSRDQSGGAGRTQYF
clone_size: .; d_call: .; j_call: TRBJ2-5; v_call: TRBV11-3; cdr3_nt: TGTGCCAGCAGCCCCCGAGGCGGAGAGACCCAGTACTTC; cdr3_aa: CASSPRGGETQYF
clone_size: .; d_call: .; j_call: TRBJ2-1; v_call: TRBV5-1; cdr3_nt: TGCGCCAGCAGCTTGGAGTTTATAGGACTAATGAACAATGAGCAGTTCTTC; cdr3_aa: CASSLEFIGLMNNEQFF
clone_size: .; d_call: TRBD2; j_call: TRBJ2-5; v_call: TRBV2; cdr3_nt: TGTGCCAGCAGGCTGGGACTAGCGGGGGGCGAGACCCAGTACTTC; cdr3_aa: CASRLGLAGGETQYF
clone_size: .; d_call: .; j_call: TRBJ1-1; v_call: TRBV30; cdr3_nt: TGTGCCTGGAGTCGGGGGTCGAACACTGAAGCTTTCTTT; cdr3_aa: CAWSRGSNTEAFF
clone_size: .; d_call: TRBD2; j_call: TRBJ2-1; v_call: TRBV20-1; cdr3_nt: TGCAGTGCTAGTCTGGTTAGCGGGATTGGTGAGCAGTTCTTC; cdr3_aa: CSASLVSGIGEQFF
clone_size: .; d_call: .; j_call: TRBJ1-6; v_call: TRBV30; cdr3_nt: TGTGCCTGGAGTGTCAGGGGCACCGAGGGCCGAGCTCACTTT; cdr3_aa: CAWSVRGTEGRAHF
clone_size: .; d_call: TRBD2; j_call: TRBJ2-7; v_call: TRBV7-7; cdr3_nt: TGTGCTAGCAGCCCTGGTGGTAGCGGGAGGTACGAGCAGTACTTC; cdr3_aa: CASSPGGSGRYEQYF
clone_size: .; d_call: .; j_call: TRBJ1-5; v_call: TRBV10-2; cdr3_nt: TGCGCCAGCAGCCCACCAGGTGGGCAGCCCCAGCATTTT; cdr3_aa: CASSPPGGQPQHF
clone_size: .; d_call: TRBD1; j_call: TRBJ2-1; v_call: TRBV7-3; cdr3_nt: TGTGCCAGCAGTACTGGACAGGGGGCTGATCATGAGCAGTTCTTC; cdr3_aa: CASSTGQGADHEQFF
clone_size: .; d_call: TRBD1; j_call: TRBJ1-5; v_call: TRBV5-6; cdr3_nt: TGTGCCAGCAGCTTAACAGGACAGGGGGGCAATCAGCCCCAGCATTTT; cdr3_aa: CASSLTGQGGNQPQHF
clone_size: .; d_call: TRBD2; j_call: TRBJ2-1; v_call: TRBV20-1; cdr3_nt: TGCAGTGCTAGTCCCATAGCGGGGGCCATCAATGAGCAGTTCTTC; cdr3_aa: CSASPIAGAINEQFF
clone_size: once; d_call: TRBD2; j_call: TRBJ2-3; v_call: TRBV6-5; cdr3_nt: TGTGCCAGCAGTACCGGGACTAGTGGGTCGCAGTATTTT; cdr3_aa: CASSTGTSGSQYF
clone_size: .; d_call: .; j_call: TRBJ2-1; v_call: TRBV2; cdr3_nt: TGTGCCAGCACTTACTACAAGAATGAGCAGTTCTTC; cdr3_aa: CASTYYKNEQFF
clone_size: few; d_call: .; j_call: TRBJ1-2; v_call: TRBV4-2; cdr3_nt: TGTGCCAGCAGCCAAGATGTCTCGGGAGGCTACACCTTC; cdr3_aa: CASSQDVSGGYTF
clone_size: .; d_call: TRBD1; j_call: TRBJ2-7; v_call: TRBV6-2/TRBV6-3; cdr3_nt: TGTGCCAGCATCCCCGGACAGGGAGTGAACGAGCAGTACTTC; cdr3_aa: CASIPGQGVNEQYF
clone_size: .; d_call: TRBD2; j_call: TRBJ2-2; v_call: TRBV24-1; cdr3_nt: TGTGCCACCAGTGACCCTAGCGGGAGAACCGGGGAGCTGTTTTTT; cdr3_aa: CATSDPSGRTGELFF
clone_size: .; d_call: .; j_call: TRBJ2-7; v_call: TRBV21-1; cdr3_nt: TGTGCCAGCAGCGCCCGACTAGCGGGCTCCTACGAGCAGTACTTC; cdr3_aa: CASSARLAGSYEQYF
clone_size: .; d_call: TRBD1; j_call: TRBJ1-3; v_call: TRBV19; cdr3_nt: TGTGCCAGTCGACGGGACAGGGGGAACTCTGGAAACACCATATATTTT; cdr3_aa: CASRRDRGNSGNTIYF
clone_size: .; d_call: TRBD1; j_call: TRBJ2-3; v_call: TRBV28; cdr3_nt: TGTGCCAGCAGTGCTCAGAACGACAGGGTCACAGATACGCAGTATTTT; cdr3_aa: CASSAQNDRVTDTQYF
clone_size: once; d_call: TRBD2; j_call: TRBJ2-1; v_call: TRBV29-1; cdr3_nt: TGCAGCGTCGAGGGAGGGCAGTTCCGGGAGCAGTTCTTC; cdr3_aa: CSVEGGQFREQFF
clone_size: .; d_call: TRBD2; j_call: TRBJ2-1; v_call: TRBV9; cdr3_nt: TGTGCCAGCAGCGTAGGGGCTAGCGGGGGGTCATTGAATGAGCAGTTCTTC; cdr3_aa: CASSVGASGGSLNEQFF
clone_size: .; d_call: .; j_call: TRBJ2-5; v_call: TRBV27; cdr3_nt: TGTGCCAGCAGTTTAGGACAGTTTGGGACCCAGTACTTC; cdr3_aa: CASSLGQFGTQYF
clone_size: .; d_call: TRBD2; j_call: TRBJ2-7; v_call: TRBV5-6; cdr3_nt: TGTGCCAGCAGCTTAAGGACTAGCGGGAGTTACGAGCAGTACTTC; cdr3_aa: CASSLRTSGSYEQYF
clone_size: .; d_call: TRBD1; j_call: TRBJ2-5; v_call: TRBV6-6; cdr3_nt: TGTGCCAGCAGTATACAGGGGAAGAGGTTAGAGACCCAGTACTTC; cdr3_aa: CASSIQGKRLETQYF
clone_size: .; d_call: TRBD1; j_call: TRBJ2-1; v_call: TRBV30; cdr3_nt: TGTGCCAGGGGGCCATTTCGGGGAAGCTCCTACAATGAGCAGTTCTTC; cdr3_aa: CARGPFRGSSYNEQFF
clone_size: .; d_call: .; j_call: TRBJ1-1; v_call: TRBV18; cdr3_nt: TGTGCCAGCTCACTCCCCGCGGGCAGGAACACTGAAGCTTTCTTT; cdr3_aa: CASSLPAGRNTEAFF
clone_size: .; d_call: TRBD1; j_call: TRBJ1-6; v_call: TRBV18; cdr3_nt: TGTGCCAGCTCACCAAGGCAGGGGGCCAGCTATAATTCACCCCTCCACTTT; cdr3_aa: CASSPRQGASYNSPLHF
clone_size: .; d_call: .; j_call: TRBJ1-6; v_call: TRBV10-3; cdr3_nt: TGTGCCATCAGTGGGGCAGTCGGCTCACCCCTCCACTTT; cdr3_aa: CAISGAVGSPLHF
clone_size: .; d_call: .; j_call: TRBJ2-5; v_call: TRBV3-1/TRBV3-2; cdr3_nt: TGTGCCAGCAGCCAAGACCAGGGGAAAGAGACCCAGTACTTC; cdr3_aa: CASSQDQGKETQYF
clone_size: .; d_call: TRBD1; j_call: TRBJ1-2; v_call: TRBV14; cdr3_nt: TGTGCCAGCAGCCACGACCCCCGGACAGGTACCTATGGCTACACCTTC; cdr3_aa: CASSHDPRTGTYGYTF